The 9 T cell receptor beta chains below all came from one sample that was sequenced in a study of molecular identifiers for immune sequencing clone quantification. TCRdb re-derived calls from the PCR reads in MiXCR, one entry per CDR3 protein. The sample includes 600,000 to 650,000 distinct CDR3 sequences, around 20% of them seen just once. The sequenced sample was naive CD8+ T cells from blood, with Jurkat cell RNA spiked in. Subset described: FACS-sorted CD8+CD4-CCR7+CD45RA+ naive T cells. These receptor sequences come from a human donor in good health. Some libraries in this study had Jurkat cell RNA spiked in.

On this clonotype: Given a much more abundant clone one base away, this may be a read error. The chain uses TRBV7-2 and TRBJ2-7; no definite D call. Germline CDR1 and CDR2: SGHTA and FQGNSA. This CDR3 is 12 amino acids long. Trimming removed 5 bases from V and 5 bases from J, with 10 bases in between. Written as DNA, the CDR3 is TGTGCCAGCAGCGTGTTTGGGGACGAGCAGTACTTC. Translating gives CASSVFGDEQYF.

This clonotype was detected a few times. V gene TRBV20-1 combines with J gene TRBJ2-1; 13 bases map to TRBD2. Germline V CDR1 and CDR2: DFQATT, SNEGSKA (reference sequence). The CDR3 is 14 residues long. Losses at the gene ends were 6 bases for V and 6 bases for J; bases not matched to a gene: 5. This CDR3 reads CSAGGLAGPNEQFF. For the CDR3, the DNA is TGCAGTGCCGGGGGACTAGCGGGGCCCAATGAGCAGTTCTTC.

This clonotype has a single count. Because it lacks the conserved phenylalanine or tryptophan at the end, this CDR3 is likely a read error. This sequence joins TRBV2 and TRBJ1-5; 9 nucleotides align to TRBD1. CDR3 length: 18 amino acids. With 5 bases clipped from V and 2 bases from J, the junction kept 13 bases outside the gene matches. Germline CDR1 is SNHLY and CDR2 is FYNNEI. This chain's CDR3 is CASSSGTGSEIGNQPQHS. Here the CDR3 DNA reads TGTGCCAGCAGTTCCGGGACAGGGTCAGAGATCGGCAATCAGCCCCAGCATTCT.

This clonotype came up many times. The genes are TRBV7-9 and TRBJ2-3, with 10 positions matching TRBD2. This CDR3 spans 19 amino acids. The germline V gene has CDR1 SEHNR and CDR2 FQNEAQ (reference sequence). The V gene end was trimmed by 1 base and the J gene end by 4 bases; junction bases not matched to a gene: 14. CDR3 in DNA: TGTGCCAGCAGCTTAGGTCGATGGCTAGCGGGAGCATCGGCAGATACGCAGTATTTT. Its translation is CASSLGRWLAGASADTQYF.

V usage is TRBV13 and J usage is TRBJ1-4; D perhaps matches TRBD1 (5 bases). Trimming removed 7 bases from V and 6 bases from J, with 15 bases in between. The germline gives CDR1 PRHDT, CDR2 FYEKMQ (reference sequence). The CDR3 runs 14 residues. The CDR3 region has the DNA TGTGCCAGCACCTCGCGAGCGGGGGATGAAAAACTGTTTTTT. Translated, it gives CASTSRAGDEKLFF.

Many counts were recorded for this clonotype. The rearrangement uses TRBV5-8 and TRBJ2-3, with a weak D call TRBD1 (5 bases). CDR3 length equals 17 residues. V was shortened by 5 bases and J by 4 bases, with 23 bases between the two germline ends. Germline V CDR1 and CDR2: SGHTS, YDEGEE. The CDR3 DNA reads TGTGCCAGCAGTCTAACGGGCACCTCAGGGTTCGCAGATACGCAGTATTTT. This gives the protein CASSLTGTSGFADTQYF.

The CDR3 loop is CASSMAGGGEQYF. The CDR3 region has the DNA TGTGCCAGTAGTATGGCCGGGGGTGGCGAGCAGTACTTC. This chain links TRBV19 with TRBJ2-7; tentatively, D is TRBD2 (6 bases). The CDR3 runs 13 residues. Germline V lookup: CDR1 LNHDA, CDR2 SQIVND (reference sequence). Trimming took off 3 bases at V and 6 bases at J, with 12 bases between the two ends.

This clonotype was observed many times. The rearrangement joins TRBV6-2 or TRBV6-3 to TRBJ2-3; D ambiguous. Germline-derived CDR1 and CDR2 are MNHEY and SVGEGT. The CDR3 is made up of 15 amino acids. V lost 2 bases and J lost 3, with 12 bases in between. The CDR3 here is CASSYRYGETDTQYF. As DNA, the CDR3 is TGTGCCAGCAGTTACCGCTACGGAGAAACAGATACGCAGTATTTT.

Of note for this clonotype: This may come from a read error, since a much larger clone is one base off. The gene calls are TRBV6-2 or TRBV6-3 and TRBJ2-7; perhaps TRBD1 as D (5 bases). CDR1 and CDR2 from the germline V gene are MNHEY and SVGEGT. The CDR3 has 13 amino acids. CDR3 protein: CASKIPGYYERYF. The CDR3 DNA follows: TGTGCCAGCAAAATCCCAGGGTACTACGAGCGGTACTTC.